This T cell receptor (beta chain) was obtained from a study of blood T cell repertoires in COVID-19. About the study: Donors in the United States, Italy and Spain gave samples during acute or convalescent COVID-19. The analysed material was cDNA or gDNA that came from T cells, B-cell-depleted T cells, or PBMCs.

As originally analysed: The assay estimated nucleated cells by amplifying reference gene primers. The protocol was immunoSEQ multiplex PCR, while the TCRdb copy is restricted to in-frame clones and leaves out a portion. V, J and clone size are those of that table, while D and trimming were read from the DNA. The sample yields roughly 700,000 clones, 90% seen once. Germline CDR1 SGDLS, CDR2 YYNGEE. Trimming shortened V by 0 bases and J by 9 bases, and 18 bases separated the two germline ends. The CDR3 spans 15 residues. This clone was observed a single time. The chain employs TRBV9 and TRBJ1-2, with D tentatively TRBD1 (6 bases). The sequencing sample was made of peripheral blood. The TCR sequence derives from a woman aged 18-29 years with acute or convalescent COVID-19. For the CDR3, the DNA is TGTGCCAGCAGCGTAGGAGGGAGTGACAGGAGTCGCTACACCTTC. Its protein is CASSVGGSDRSRYTF.